This T cell receptor beta chain was retrieved from a study of blood T cell repertoires in COVID-19 (dated by TCRdb to about 2020). Background on the whole study: Collaborator samples came from the United States, Italy and Spain and covered acute and convalescent phases of COVID-19. Samples were obtained from the ongoing ImmuneRACE study (first 160 participants) and from approximately 1,200 subjects provided by 6 global collaborators. The prospective study material was composed of cDNA or gDNA derived from T cells, B-cell-depleted T cells, or PBMCs. The sample metadata nearly always contained a de-identified subject ID, COVID-19 status, age in years and sex. The repertoires were released in a freely available public database intended as a resource for research on the immune response to SARS-CoV-2. Subjects who had been exposed to COVID-19, were actively infected with it, or had recovered from it provided the deeply sampled blood TCRbeta repertoires that made up the dataset. Where available, HLA class I and class II types were obtained from metadata supplied by the sample provider rather than from assay-based typing.

The collaborating institutions used their own protocols to collect whole blood in K2EDTA tubes. For TCRbeta analysis, collaborator samples were shipped as frozen whole blood, as isolated PBMCs, or as DNA extracted from either sample type. General conclusions and limits of the study: The quantity of clinical and demographic metadata differed by source and by participant and was supplied without curation.

This clone is a singleton in its sample. Its antigen remains unidentified. Base qualities are not at hand, and no much larger clone is one base apart. CDR1 and CDR2 are read off the germline V gene as SGHAT and FQNNGV. The CDR3 contains 16 residues, cysteine and phenylalanine counted. Left in the record is the CDR3 DNA by itself, 48 bases read in frame from the first base. Clipping removes 3 bases from V and 1 base from J, with 4 as the unmatched junction base count. The immunoSEQ Assay, a bias-controlled multiplex PCR, was used to amplify TCRbeta CDR3 regions from genomic DNA. The paper's data handling went like this. The number of nucleated cells in each sample was estimated from the amplification of reference gene primers within the assay. Sequence reads were collapsed and filtered to measure the absolute abundance of every unique TCRbeta CDR3 rearrangement. For each sample, productive Simpson clonality was calculated by taking the square root of Simpson's diversity index across productive rearrangements. As stored in TCRdb, this immuneACCESS dataset retains in-frame rearrangements with V and J assigned. A fraction of the clones does not appear; measured against another copy, unresolved V genes explain less than half of the discrepancy, and the remainder lacks a known reason. Clone size and V and J calls were adopted from that table, with D and trimming inferred from the DNA. The sample table holds tens of thousands of clones, of which around nine tenths were seen once. Jointly, the top ten make up 3.5% to 4% of the sample.

Sample: peripheral blood. The sequence links TRBV11-2 to TRBJ2-2, and 8 junction bases match TRBD1. The receptor was derived from a man aged 65-85 years with acute or convalescent COVID-19. CDR3 region: CASSFSGGRNTGELFF. The sequenced DNA: TGTGCCAGCAGCTTCTCAGGGGGCCGGAACACCGGGGAGCTGTTTTTT.